This T cell receptor (beta chain) was obtained from a study of blood T cell repertoires in COVID-19. The overall study: Italy, Spain and the United States were the sources of the convalescent and acute COVID-19 samples. T cells, B-cell-depleted T cells, or PBMCs provided the cDNA or gDNA that served as material.

Per the study methods: Amplified reference gene primers provided the basis for estimating nucleated cell counts. Assay used: immunoSEQ multiplex PCR; TCRdb lists only in-frame clones, some missing. D and trimming were read from the DNA, whereas the V and J calls and clone size are those reported in that table. The sample comprises fewer than 130,000 clones, 65% to 75% of which are singletons, and about 6.5% rests with the top ten. This clonotype was sampled from a man older than 75 with acute or convalescent COVID-19. Material: peripheral blood.

CDR3 in DNA: TGTGCCAGCAGCCAAGTGAGGAGTAGTGAGCAGTTCTTC. Protein product: CASSQVRSSEQFF. V gene TRBV3-1 (or the pseudogene TRBV3-2) combines with J gene TRBJ2-1, with no clear D. The CDR3 totals 13 residues. The V gene's germline CDR1 is LGHDT and CDR2 YNNKEL (reference sequence). Trimming removed 1 base from V and 9 bases from J, with 10 bases in between.